The subject of this entry is one TCR beta chain. The length of the CDR3 is 18 residues. In germline, CDR1 is SGHVS, CDR2 FQNEAQ. With V trimmed by 5 bases and J by 2 bases, 15 bases remained unmatched. The data were obtained in a study of T cell changes during pregnancy in multiple sclerosis. Data came from immunoSEQ multiplex PCR; TCRdb stores just in-frame clones and leaves some out. The table includes 80,000 to 100,000 clones, 90% detected once. The sequence was obtained from a female donor in good health, enrolled as a control in a pregnancy study. The sequencing here drew on peripheral blood, taken in the second trimester of pregnancy. This rearrangement joins TRBV7-8 to TRBJ2-1; 7 bases match TRBD2. The CDR3 loop is CASSALALGGTAYNEQFF. The CDR3 coding sequence is TGTGCCAGCAGCGCACTTGCCCTGGGAGGGACGGCCTACAATGAGCAGTTCTTC.